These T cell receptor beta chains were read from a single sample in a study of T-cell reconstitution after alpha-beta-depleted transplantation in children. Using its own MiXCR run on the PCR reads, TCRdb lists one record per CDR3 protein. Of about 500,000 distinct CDR3 sequences listed, around a third are singletons. This specimen consisted of PBMCs from the stem cell graft donor, obtained from the stem cell graft. All receptors come from a human donor who donated a stem cell graft to a child with aplastic anemia. The CDR3 runs from the conserved cysteine through the conserved F or W. Each record gives: clone size, J gene, V gene, D gene, CDR3 protein, CDR3 DNA. D genes are given only for firm matches. Clone size is stated in some rows and not others, as once, few, many or a class when expanded.

>-|TRBJ2-7|TRBV29-1|-
CSVTKSDYEQYF
TGCAGCGTGACGAAATCAGACTACGAGCAGTACTTC
>-|TRBJ2-7|TRBV20-1|-
CSARMEEQYF
TGCAGTGCAAGGATGGAGGAGCAGTACTTC
>-|TRBJ1-2|TRBV5-6|-
CASSPGPGEAGNYGYTF
TGTGCCAGCAGCCCGGGGCCAGGGGAAGCGGGGAACTATGGCTACACCTTC
>-|TRBJ2-2|TRBV7-2|-
CASSLVLLPLAGELFF
TGTGCCAGCAGCTTAGTCCTGTTACCCTTAGCCGGGGAGCTGTTTTTT
>-|TRBJ1-5|TRBV5-1|-
CASSGDGSNQPQHF
TGCGCCAGCAGCGGGGACGGAAGCAATCAGCCCCAGCATTTT
>-|TRBJ2-1|TRBV24-1|-
CATSDRGRAIHEQFF
TGTGCCACCAGTGACCGGGGACGGGCGATACATGAGCAGTTCTTC
>-|TRBJ1-4|TRBV6-1|-
CASRQDGSNEKLFF
TGTGCCAGCAGACAGGACGGATCTAATGAAAAACTGTTTTTT
>-|TRBJ2-1|TRBV4-2|TRBD2
CASSQDAPGLAGGGKNEQFF
TGTGCCAGCAGCCAAGATGCCCCGGGACTAGCGGGAGGAGGGAAAAATGAGCAGTTCTTC
>-|TRBJ1-3|TRBV12-3/TRBV12-4|-
CASSRQDPGNTIYF
TGTGCCAGCAGTCGCCAAGACCCCGGAAACACCATATATTTT
>-|TRBJ2-2|TRBV20-1|-
CSAQTGGGETGELFF
TGCAGTGCCCAGACAGGCGGGGGAGAGACCGGGGAGCTGTTTTTT
>-|TRBJ1-2|TRBV6-5|-
CASSYSGTPRYDGYTF
TGTGCCAGCAGTTACTCCGGGACACCGCGGTATGATGGCTACACCTTC
>few|TRBJ1-2|TRBV6-6|-
CASSRGVNYGYTF
TGTGCCAGCAGCCGCGGAGTTAACTATGGCTACACCTTC
>few|TRBJ2-5|TRBV5-1|-
CASSWTTQSGETQYF
TGCGCCAGCAGCTGGACTACCCAATCCGGAGAGACCCAGTACTTC
>-|TRBJ1-2|TRBV12-3/TRBV12-4|-
CASSLGGGGSYGYTF
TGTGCCAGCAGTTTAGGTGGGGGGGGCTCGTATGGCTACACCTTC
>few|TRBJ2-5|TRBV29-1|-
CSVDGGIRYQETQYF
TGCAGCGTTGATGGGGGGATCCGGTACCAAGAGACCCAGTACTTC
>-|TRBJ1-3|TRBV30|-
CAWSVAGARGNTIYF
TGTGCCTGGAGTGTAGCGGGGGCGCGAGGAAACACCATATATTTT
>many|TRBJ1-3|TRBV9|-
CASSPDGNIGDTIYF
TGTGCCAGCAGCCCGGACGGGAACATCGGAGACACCATATATTTT
>-|TRBJ2-1|TRBV24-1|-
CATSDTGVSSYNEQFF
TGTGCCACCAGTGATACCGGGGTATCCTCCTACAATGAGCAGTTCTTC
>-|TRBJ2-2|TRBV4-2|-
CASSQELGARTGELFF
TGTGCCAGCAGCCAAGAGTTAGGGGCACGGACCGGGGAGCTGTTTTTT
>-|TRBJ1-1|TRBV7-9|TRBD1
CASSLVVGGQGSTEAFF
TGTGCCAGCAGCTTAGTAGTAGGCGGACAGGGGAGCACTGAAGCTTTCTTT
>few|TRBJ1-1|TRBV10-3|-
CAISQKTNTEAFF
TGTGCCATCAGTCAAAAAACCAACACTGAAGCTTTCTTT
>-|TRBJ2-5|TRBV18|TRBD2
CASSSTAGVETQYF
TGTGCCAGCTCAAGCACTGCGGGAGTCGAGACCCAGTACTTC
>once|TRBJ1-1|TRBV5-1|TRBD1
CASSIGQGPGNTEAFF
TGCGCCAGCAGCATCGGACAGGGCCCCGGGAACACTGAAGCTTTCTTT
>few|TRBJ2-1|TRBV6-5|TRBD2
CASTYRASGIRGDEQFF
TGTGCCAGCACTTACCGGGCTAGCGGGATCAGGGGGGATGAGCAGTTCTTC
>-|TRBJ1-2|TRBV29-1|TRBD1
CSVPGGYGYTF
TGCAGCGTTCCAGGGGGCTATGGCTACACCTTC
>few|TRBJ2-6|TRBV5-1|-
CASSLIWPDSGANVLTF
TGCGCCAGCAGCTTGATATGGCCGGACTCTGGGGCCAACGTCCTGACTTTC
>many|TRBJ1-1|TRBV5-6|-
CASSLVAGLEPFF
TGTGCCAGCAGCTTGGTAGCGGGGCTCGAACCTTTCTTT
>few|TRBJ2-7|TRBV29-1|TRBD2
CSCGGGSSYEQYF
TGCAGTTGTGGTGGCGGGAGTTCCTACGAGCAGTACTTC
>-|TRBJ1-2|TRBV30|-
CAWGTGSIANYGYTF
TGTGCCTGGGGAACAGGAAGCATTGCTAACTATGGCTACACCTTC
>-|TRBJ2-3|TRBV30|TRBD2
CAWSGAGGPSDTQYF
TGTGCCTGGAGTGGGGCGGGAGGGCCCTCAGATACGCAGTATTTT
>-|TRBJ2-5|TRBV27|TRBD2
CASSLAGAPWETQYF
TGTGCCAGCAGTCTAGCGGGAGCTCCGTGGGAGACCCAGTACTTC
>few|TRBJ2-5|TRBV20-1|-
CSAGRRDQETQYF
TGCAGTGCTGGCAGGCGGGACCAAGAGACCCAGTACTTC
>few|TRBJ2-1|TRBV20-1|TRBD2
CSALGATSGGISYNEQFF
TGCAGTGCCCTAGGGGCCACTAGCGGTGGGATTTCCTACAATGAGCAGTTCTTC
>-|TRBJ2-5|TRBV18|TRBD1
CASSPQQGVQETQYF
TGTGCCAGCTCACCCCAACAGGGGGTACAAGAGACCCAGTACTTC
>many|TRBJ2-3|TRBV29-1|-
CSVEAGHQSTDTQYF
TGCAGCGTTGAAGCAGGACACCAGAGCACAGATACGCAGTATTTT
>few|TRBJ1-2|TRBV5-1|-
CASGDGSNYGYTF
TGCGCCAGTGGGGACGGAAGCAACTATGGCTACACCTTC
>few|TRBJ2-1|TRBV7-8|TRBD2
CASSLESGTSYNEQFF
TGTGCCAGCAGCTTAGAGAGCGGGACCTCCTACAATGAGCAGTTCTTC
>-|TRBJ1-2|TRBV20-1|TRBD1
CSARQGDSGYTF
TGCAGTGCAAGACAGGGAGATAGTGGCTACACCTTC
>few|TRBJ1-1|TRBV7-2|-
CASSLRKGVAEAFF
TGTGCCAGCAGCTTAAGGAAAGGGGTCGCTGAAGCTTTCTTT
>once|TRBJ2-5|TRBV6-1|-
CASSDMTAYQETQYF
TGTGCCAGCAGTGATATGACAGCATACCAAGAGACCCAGTACTTC
>-|TRBJ1-2|TRBV24-1|-
CATSDFGKAYGYTF
TGTGCCACCAGTGATTTCGGGAAAGCCTATGGCTACACCTTC
>-|TRBJ2-2|TRBV5-6|-
CASSPTGWDTGELFF
TGTGCCAGCAGCCCAACAGGGTGGGACACCGGGGAGCTGTTTTTT
>few|TRBJ1-4|TRBV18|-
CASSRTPGTSDEKLFF
TGTGCCAGCTCCCGAACCCCAGGGACGTCTGATGAAAAACTGTTTTTT
>-|TRBJ2-2|TRBV19|TRBD1
CASETGGFTGELFF
TGTGCCAGCGAGACAGGGGGCTTCACCGGGGAGCTGTTTTTT